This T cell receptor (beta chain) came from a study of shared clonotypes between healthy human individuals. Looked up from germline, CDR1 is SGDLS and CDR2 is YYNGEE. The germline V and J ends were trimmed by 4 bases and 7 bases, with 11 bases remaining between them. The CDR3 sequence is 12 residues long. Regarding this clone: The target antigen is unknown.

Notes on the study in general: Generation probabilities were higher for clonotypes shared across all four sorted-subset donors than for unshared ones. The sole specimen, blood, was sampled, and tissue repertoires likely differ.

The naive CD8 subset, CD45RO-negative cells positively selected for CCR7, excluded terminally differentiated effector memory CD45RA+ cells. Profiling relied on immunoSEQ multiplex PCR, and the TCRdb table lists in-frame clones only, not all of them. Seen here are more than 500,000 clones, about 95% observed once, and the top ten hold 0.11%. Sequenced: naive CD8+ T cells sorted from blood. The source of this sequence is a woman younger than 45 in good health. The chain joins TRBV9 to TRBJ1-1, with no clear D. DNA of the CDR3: TGTGCCAGCAGCCTCACTCGGGGTGAAGCTTTCTTT. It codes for CASSLTRGEAFF.